This T cell receptor (beta chain) was observed in a study of shared clonotypes between healthy human individuals. Study overall: Each donor contributed plates that comprised three CD4 naive, three CD4 memory, two CD8 naive and one CD8 memory.

Every subset's genomic DNA went evenly onto several immunoSEQ plates. The assay was immunoSEQ multiplex PCR, and TCRdb's table has in-frame clones only and misses some. The sample holds some 2.3 million clones, approximately 93% seen once. Germline V lookup: CDR1 MDHEN, CDR2 SYDVKM. CDR3 length: 13 residues. The V end lost 3 bases, the J end lost 6 bases, and 8 bases lay between the germline ends. Study conclusions and caveats: Relative to memory subsets, naive subsets generally showed larger estimated richness. Unshared clonotypes carried lower generation probabilities than those common to all four donors.

Of note for this clone: The target antigen is unknown.

The genes are TRBV28 and TRBJ1-4; D call uncertain. This sequence originates from a man between 18 and 35 years old in good health. Some clones in this sample may be carry-over from other donors' samples. Sequencing input: naive CD4+ T cells from PBMCs. Specified subset: CD45RA+ positively selected. CDR3 DNA: TGTGCCAGCAGTTTTCGCAGAGATGAAAAACTGTTTTTT. It translates to CASSFRRDEKLFF.